The entry below gives a single TCR beta chain sequence along with its context. CDR3 size: 13 residues. Germline CDR1 is SQVTM and CDR2 is ANQGSEA. The ends lost 2 bases at V and 8 bases at J; junction bases unmatched: 6. The data belong to a study of identifying expanded T cells in peripheral blood. Produced via immunoSEQ multiplex PCR; TCRdb's table is partial and in-frame only. The sample lists 55,000 to 60,000 clones; roughly 90% were seen once. This chain connects TRBV29-1 to TRBJ1-2; 9 bases match TRBD1. The source is a person between 18 and 75 years old in good health. The material sequenced was blood. The CDR3, as DNA: TGCAGCGTTGAATCACAGGGGGCGAGAGGCTACACCTTC. Translating it yields CSVESQGARGYTF.